These 6 T cell receptor beta chains originate from one sample sequenced in a study of shared clonotypes between healthy human individuals. Generated by immunoSEQ multiplex PCR, the TCRdb table keeps only in-frame clones and is missing some. Of approximately 2.4 million clones in the sample, under 97% are singletons; the top ten hold around 0.13%. The sequenced material came from naive CD4+ T cells sorted from blood. Indicated subset: CD45RA+ positively selected. The receptors shown here come from a man between 18 and 35 years old in good health.

This clone was found once. V and J are TRBV11-2 and TRBJ2-1; D remains unclear. This CDR3 comprises 14 residues. Trimming cost V 7 bases and J 7 bases, with 17 bases left between them. The germline gives CDR1 SGHAT, CDR2 FQNNGV. This CDR3 is CASTLGILLNEQFF. CDR3 in DNA: TGTGCCAGCACCCTAGGAATCTTATTAAATGAGCAGTTCTTC.

This rearrangement joins TRBV20-1 to TRBJ1-1; no firm D call. Germline CDR1 reads DFQATT; CDR2 reads SNEGSKA (reference sequence). This CDR3 has 11 residues. Trimming left V 4 bases short and J 1 base short, with 4 bases between. CDR3 sequence: CSAIRNTEAFF. CDR3 DNA: TGCAGTGCTATTCGGAACACTGAAGCTTTCTTT.

This clone was picked up one time. The chain couples TRBV5-4 to TRBJ1-6; no firm D call. The length of the CDR3 is 16 residues. V was trimmed by 4 bases and J by 0 bases, leaving 11 bases between them. From germline, CDR1 is SGHNT and CDR2 YYREEE (reference sequence). The CDR3 is CASSQARSSYNSPLHF. CDR3 nucleotides: TGTGCCAGCAGCCAGGCCAGGAGCTCCTATAATTCACCCCTCCACTTT.

The DNA for the CDR3 is TGTGCCACCAGCAGAGATGTGGGGGGTGGCTACACCTTC. It specifies CATSRDVGGGYTF. This chain uses TRBV15 with TRBJ1-2; possible D gene TRBD1, 5 bases. V lost 0 bases and J lost 7, with 9 bases in between. The CDR3 spans 13 residues. Germline values: CDR1 LNHNV, CDR2 YYDKDF (reference sequence).

The chain recombines TRBV4-1 with TRBJ2-3; TRBD2 matches at 8 bases. Looked up from germline, CDR1 is MGHRA and CDR2 is YSYEKL. V dropped 0 bases and J dropped 3; count of bases not matched to a gene: 5. This CDR3 has 16 amino acids. Here the CDR3 reads CASSQESSGVTDTQYF. In nucleotides, the CDR3 is TGCGCCAGCAGCCAAGAAAGTAGCGGGGTGACAGATACGCAGTATTTT.

The V call is TRBV5-1, the J call TRBJ2-7; TRBD1 aligns across 8 bases. The trim removed 2 bases at V and 3 bases at J, leaving 4 bases unmatched. The CDR3 is made up of 14 amino acids. Germline assignment: CDR1 SGHRS and CDR2 YFSETQ. This CDR3 is CASSFTGTGYEQYF. The CDR3 nucleotides are TGCGCCAGCAGCTTCACCGGGACAGGCTACGAGCAGTACTTC.